The source of this T cell receptor (beta chain) is a study of regulatory T cells in long-lasting Graves disease. Sequencing libraries for TCR beta were prepared with iRepertoire HTBI primers and Arm-PCR of CDR3 regions. TCRdb redid the calling of the multiplex PCR reads with MiXCR, one entry per CDR3 protein. The data contain approximately 400,000 distinct CDR3 sequences, less than 25% of them singletons. This clonotype appeared a few times. Time point of the sample: persistent/refractory GD, antithyroid drugs over 5 years with positive TRAb. Researchers made the TCR library from RNA that was extracted from PBMCs. The germline V gene has CDR1 LNHDA and CDR2 SQIVND (reference sequence). V was clipped by 3 bases and J by 5 bases; unmatched bases: 6. This CDR3 contains 15 residues.

The material sequenced was peripheral blood mononuclear cells (PBMCs), taken when the disease was refractory, from a patient treated with antithyroid drugs. The source of this sequence is a female donor with Graves disease. The chain combines TRBV19 with TRBJ2-5, with TRBD1 matching 10 bases. CDR3 nucleotides: TGTGCCAGTAGTATGGGGACAGGGGCTGGGGAGACCCAGTACTTC. As protein: CASSMGTGAGETQYF.